The 13 T cell receptor beta chains reported below all come from one sample, sequenced in a study of shared clonotypes between healthy human individuals (TCRdb year 2020). Library method: the immunoSEQ multiplex PCR assay. TCRdb re-hosts the immuneACCESS table, in-frame sequences only. Its copies lack some clones; in the studies checked, an unresolved V gene accounts for under half of them, and the cause for the rest is not known. The sample data list around 500,000 clones, and 79% of these were observed just once. The ten most abundant clones make up roughly 13% of the sample. Sequences were obtained from PBMCs. The origin of the receptors is a woman aged 40-49 years in good health. Some clones in this sample may be carry-over from other donors' samples.

This clone has at least ten counts. This chain links TRBV11-2 with TRBJ2-7; 7 bases are shared with TRBD2. Looked up from germline, CDR1 is SGHAT and CDR2 is FQNNGV. This CDR3 contains 14 residues. V was pared by 5 bases and J by 9 bases, with 13 bases of the junction left unmatched. The CDR3 region has the DNA TGTGCCAGCAGCCCAGGACTGGGGGGGGGAGTGCAGTACTTC. Its protein product is CASSPGLGGGVQYF.

The CDR3 sequence is CASGDREAGELFF. The CDR3 nucleotides read TGTGCTAGTGGTGACAGGGAAGCCGGGGAGCTGTTTTTT. The chain recombines TRBV12-5 with TRBJ2-2, with 7 bases matching TRBD1. Looked up from germline, CDR1 is LGHNT and CDR2 is FRNRAP. This CDR3 is 13 amino acids long. Germline trimming cut 5 bases from V and 6 bases from J; bases unmatched to any gene: 3.

The chain uses TRBV2 and TRBJ2-3, with 7 bases identical to TRBD1. Germline V CDR1 and CDR2: SNHLY, FYNNEI. Germline trimming cut 7 bases from V and 3 bases from J; bases unmatched to any gene: 4. The CDR3 has 13 residues. The CDR3 DNA follows: TGTGCCAGCAACGGCAGGGGGACAGATACGCAGTATTTT. Amino acid sequence: CASNGRGTDTQYF.

CDR3 loop: CASSWPGARDTEAFF. CDR3 nucleotide sequence: TGTGCCAGCAGCTGGCCGGGGGCGAGGGACACTGAAGCTTTCTTT. This chain links TRBV5-4 with TRBJ1-1; the D gene is possibly TRBD1 (6 bases). The germline CDR1 and CDR2 sequences are SGHNT and YYREEE (reference sequence). V was cut by 3 bases and J by 3 bases, with 15 bases left in between. CDR3 length: 15 amino acids.

The chain carries TRBV4-2 and TRBJ2-1; D may correspond to TRBD1 or TRBD2 (5 bases each). CDR1 LGHNA and CDR2 YNFKEQ come from the germline V gene. Trimming took off 2 bases at V and 14 bases at J, with 19 bases between the two ends. The CDR3 covers 14 residues. The CDR3 nucleotides are TGTGCCAGCAGCCAAAATGGGGGTGGGGCCCTGAAGTTCTTC. Its translation: CASSQNGGGALKFF.

The genes are TRBV7-9 and TRBJ2-5, with 8 positions matching TRBD1. CDR3 length: 14 residues. The germline gives CDR1 SEHNR, CDR2 FQNEAQ (reference sequence). V lost 5 bases and J lost 1; bases outside the gene matches: 3. CDR3 in amino acids: CASSPDRGQETQYF. CDR3 DNA: TGTGCCAGCAGCCCAGACAGGGGCCAAGAGACCCAGTACTTC.

V usage is TRBV11-3 and J usage is TRBJ1-2; D is ambiguous. CDR1 is SGHNT and CDR2 is YENEEA in the germline V gene. Between the trimmed V and J ends, which lost 5 bases and 5 bases, there was a span of 9 bases. The CDR3 runs to 12 residues. The CDR3 here is CASSVSGYGYTF. The CDR3 bases are TGTGCCAGCAGCGTGTCGGGGTATGGCTACACCTTC. The complete variable domain, with remaining parts taken from reference TRBV11-3 and TRBJ1-2, reads EAGVVQSPRYKIIEKKQPVAFWCNPISGHNTLYWYLQNLGQGPELLIRYENEEAVDDSQLPKDRFSAERLKGVDSTLKIQPAELGDSAVYLCASSVSGYGYTFGSGTRLTVV.

This clone was detected a few times. The V gene is TRBV28, the J gene TRBJ2-7, with TRBD1 as a possible D gene (6 bases). Germline CDR1 and CDR2: MDHEN and SYDVKM. The CDR3 runs 14 residues. V lost 6 bases and J lost 2, with 14 bases in between. CDR3 DNA: TGTGCCAGCAGCAACCCTGACAGGACCTACGAGCAGTACTTC. It codes for CASSNPDRTYEQYF.

The V gene is TRBV7-9, the J gene TRBJ2-7; a possible D gene is TRBD1 (5 bases). This CDR3 has 15 residues. In germline, CDR1 is SEHNR, CDR2 FQNEAQ (reference sequence). V was pared by 10 bases and J by 1 base, with 20 bases between. For the CDR3, the DNA is TGTGCCACAAGGCACGGGCCAGGGCTTTCCTACGAGCAGTACTTC. Amino acids: CATRHGPGLSYEQYF. The whole variable domain, remainder taken from reference TRBV7-9 and TRBJ2-7, is DTGVSQNPRHKITKRGQNVTFRCDPISEHNRLYWYRQTLGQGPEFLTYFQNEAQLEKSRLLSDRFSAERPKGSFSTLEIQRTEQGDSAMYLCATRHGPGLSYEQYFGPGTRLTVT.

The chain carries TRBV28 and TRBJ2-7; D gene unclear. This CDR3 region has 14 residues. Trimming cost V 3 bases and J 1 base, with 10 bases left between them. CDR1 is MDHEN, CDR2 SYDVKM, per germline. In DNA, the CDR3 is TGTGCCAGCAGTTTTGTTCGGAGATCCTACGAGCAGTACTTC. It encodes CASSFVRRSYEQYF.

This clone has only a few counts. One base separates it from a far larger clone, so it is likely a read error. The chain has TRBV5-1 and TRBJ1-5, with D hard to call. CDR1 is SGHRS and CDR2 is YFSETQ in the germline V gene. This CDR3 contains 15 residues. Trimming cost V 0 bases and J 1 base, with 8 bases left between them. The DNA for the CDR3 is TGCGCCAGCAGCTTGGGGACCTGGAGCAATCAGCCCCAGCATTTT. Its protein is CASSLGTWSNQPQHF.

This clone was seen more than once but under ten times. The V gene is TRBV11-3, the J gene TRBJ2-5; TRBD2 matches 9 bases. The CDR3 sequence is 13 residues long. Trimming cost V 5 bases and J 3 bases; bases outside gene matches: 1. Germline V CDR1 and CDR2: SGHNT, YENEEA. The CDR3 coding sequence is TGTGCCAGCAGCCGACTAGCGGAAGAGACCCAGTACTTC. This codes for CASSRLAEETQYF.

V and J are TRBV6-1 and TRBJ2-5; perhaps TRBD1 as D (6 bases). Germline CDR1 is MNHNS and CDR2 is SASEGT. The length of the CDR3 is 13 residues. The V and J ends lost 6 bases and 5 bases respectively, with 13 bases between them. CDR3 DNA sequence: TGTGCCAGCAGCTACAGGGTTAGGGAGACCCAGTACTTC. Its translation: CASSYRVRETQYF.